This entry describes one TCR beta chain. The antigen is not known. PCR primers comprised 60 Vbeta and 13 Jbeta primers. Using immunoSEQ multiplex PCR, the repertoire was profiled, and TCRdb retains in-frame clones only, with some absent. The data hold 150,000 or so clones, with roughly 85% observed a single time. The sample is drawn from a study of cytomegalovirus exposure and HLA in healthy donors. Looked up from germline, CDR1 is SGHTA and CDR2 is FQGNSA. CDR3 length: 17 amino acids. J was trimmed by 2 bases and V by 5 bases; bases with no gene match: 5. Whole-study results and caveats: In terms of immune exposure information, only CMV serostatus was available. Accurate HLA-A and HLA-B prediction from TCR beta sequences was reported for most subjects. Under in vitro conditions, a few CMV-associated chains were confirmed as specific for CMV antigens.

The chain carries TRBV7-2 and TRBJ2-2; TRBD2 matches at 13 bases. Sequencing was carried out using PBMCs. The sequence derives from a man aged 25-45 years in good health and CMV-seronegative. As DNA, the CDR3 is TGTGCCAGCAGCCTTACTAGCGGGGGGGCTAACACCGGGGAGCTGTTTTTT. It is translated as CASSLTSGGANTGELFF.